The T cell receptor (beta chain) under discussion was sequenced for a study of blood T cells in healthy people across ages. Findings and limits, study-wide: Significant beta diversity loss was already apparent by age around 40, declining roughly linearly.

The CDR3 is 13 amino acids. V gave up 2 bases and J gave up 8 bases, with 7 bases separating them. Germline V gene sequence: CDR1 SEHNR, CDR2 FQNEAQ (reference sequence). Then a second PCR, running roughly 7 to 11 cycles, was carried out with a sample-barcoded 5' primer and a J-beta primer mix. The authors tagged each cDNA molecule using a template-switch adaptor with 12 random nucleotides. TCRdb re-called the 5' RACE reads with MiXCR, one entry per CDR3 protein. The sample lists some 1,800,000 distinct CDR3 sequences, 39% seen once, with more than 20% in the top ten. Every donor provided approximately 10 milliliters of peripheral blood. The authors extracted at least 6 micrograms of total RNA per sample. At least ten counts were recorded for this clonotype. Its specificity is unknown.

The source of this sequence is a human donor in good health. J is TRBJ1-6 and V is TRBV7-9; maybe TRBD1 (5 bases). What was sequenced was blood. CDR3 sequence: CASSLTGDSPLHF. DNA of the CDR3: TGTGCCAGCAGCTTAACAGGCGATTCACCCCTCCACTTT.